Each of the 20 T cell receptor beta chains below was sequenced from the same sample in a study of T cell changes during pregnancy in multiple sclerosis. This table comes from immunoSEQ multiplex PCR, and its TCRdb copy is limited to in-frame clones, with some not included. The sample lists 100,000 or so clones; approximately 91% were seen once. The sequenced sample was peripheral blood, obtained in the second trimester of pregnancy. The source is a female donor with multiple sclerosis, enrolled in a pregnancy study.

The rearrangement joins TRBV14 to TRBJ2-2; 9 bases match TRBD1. V was clipped by 3 bases and J by 7 bases; unmatched bases: 9. The V gene's germline CDR1 is SGHDN and CDR2 FVKESK. The CDR3 covers 16 residues. CDR3 sequence reads: CASSQGTGRKIGELFF. CDR3 nucleotide sequence: TGTGCCAGCAGCCAGGGGACAGGGCGCAAAATCGGGGAGCTGTTTTTT.

The chain uses TRBV7-9 and TRBJ2-3; 9 nucleotides match TRBD1. Germline values: CDR1 SEHNR, CDR2 FQNEAQ (reference sequence). The CDR3 consists of 16 residues. V lost 6 bases to trimming and J lost 3 bases; unmatched junction nucleotides: 10. The CDR3 DNA is TGTGCCAGCAGGACACTGGGACAGGGAATTACAGATACGCAGTATTTT. It codes for CASRTLGQGITDTQYF.

This chain joins TRBV2 and TRBJ2-7; 10 bases line up with TRBD2. With 1 base clipped from V and 2 bases from J, the junction kept 11 bases outside the gene matches. Germline CDR1 SNHLY, CDR2 FYNNEI. The CDR3 covers 18 residues. The CDR3 DNA sequence: TGTGCCAGCAGTGAAGGGGCTAGCGGGAGTTCAATAACCTACGAGCAGTACTTC. Amino acids: CASSEGASGSSITYEQYF.

The rearrangement links TRBV6-5 to TRBJ2-3, with 8 bases that match TRBD2. CDR1 is MNHEY and CDR2 is SVGAGI in the germline V gene. The CDR3 spans 15 residues. J lost 6 bases, V lost 2 bases, and 7 bases had no gene match. In DNA, the CDR3 is TGTGCCAGCAGTTACGGGACTAGAAAGGGCGATACGCAGTATTTT. It is translated as CASSYGTRKGDTQYF.

The chain links TRBV19 to TRBJ2-1; the match to TRBD2 covers 7 bases. With 6 bases clipped from V and 9 bases from J, the junction kept 8 bases outside the gene matches. This CDR3 is 13 amino acids long. Germline V gene data show CDR1 as LNHDA and CDR2 as SQIVND (reference sequence). The CDR3 spells CASRAGRGSEQFF. The CDR3 DNA reads TGTGCCAGTAGGGCTGGGCGGGGGAGTGAGCAGTTCTTC.

The V call is TRBV4-2, the J call TRBJ1-2; no clear D gene. This CDR3 contains 16 residues. Germline V gives CDR1 LGHNA, CDR2 YNFKEQ. V dropped 5 bases and J dropped 4 bases, with 20 bases sitting between them. CDR3 bases: TGTGCCAGCAGCAACTTTCAGCAACCCGGGATCTATGGCTACACCTTC. It yields the protein CASSNFQQPGIYGYTF.

This rearrangement joins TRBV7-9 to TRBJ2-3; tentatively, D is TRBD2 (6 bases). Germline V gives CDR1 SEHNR, CDR2 FQNEAQ (reference sequence). The V end lost 5 bases, the J end lost 6 bases, and 18 bases lay between the germline ends. The CDR3 contains 15 residues. The CDR3: CASSQAGSLGDTQYF. In DNA, the CDR3 is TGTGCCAGCAGCCAAGCGGGTTCGCTCGGGGATACGCAGTATTTT.

The rearrangement uses TRBV5-1 and TRBJ1-1; 9 bases are shared with TRBD1. After removal of 0 bases from V and 0 bases from J, the junction contained 6 bases not matched to a gene. CDR1 SGHRS and CDR2 YFSETQ come from the germline V gene. This CDR3 contains 17 residues. Here the CDR3 reads CASSLDYRGRVNTEAFF. As DNA, the CDR3 is TGCGCCAGCAGCTTGGACTACAGGGGGCGGGTGAACACTGAAGCTTTCTTT.

This sequence joins TRBV19 and TRBJ1-2; TRBD1 might be the D (5 bases). Trimming removed 6 bases at V and 4 bases at J, with 18 bases between. CDR3 length equals 15 residues. CDR1 LNHDA and CDR2 SQIVND come from the germline V gene (reference sequence). DNA for the CDR3: TGTGCCAGTAGCCTAGACAGACCAAGTATCTATGGCTACACCTTC. It is translated as CASSLDRPSIYGYTF.

The table lists this clone with a few counts. The chain links TRBV6-5 to TRBJ1-2; D uncertain. Trimming removed 5 bases from V and 5 bases from J, with 9 bases in between. This CDR3 spans 12 amino acids. CDR1 is MNHEY and CDR2 is SVGAGI in the germline V gene. The CDR3 DNA is TGTGCCAGCAGTAACTTAGAGTATGGCTACACCTTC. It is translated as CASSNLEYGYTF.

The chain carries TRBV7-9 and TRBJ2-5; tentatively, D is TRBD1 (5 bases). V shed 3 bases and J shed 2 bases, with 13 bases lying between them. The CDR3 contains 15 residues. Germline CDR1 and CDR2: SEHNR and FQNEAQ (reference sequence). The CDR3 DNA is TGTGCCAGCAGCTTGGGCGCACAGGAACAAGAGACCCAGTACTTC. Its protein is CASSLGAQEQETQYF.

The chain recombines TRBV5-1 with TRBJ2-2; maybe TRBD2 (6 bases). The CDR3 runs 16 residues. The germline gives CDR1 SGHRS, CDR2 YFSETQ. Trimming took off 1 base at V and 1 base at J, with 11 bases between the two ends. As DNA, the CDR3 is TGCGCCAGCAGCTTGTTAAGGAGGGAGAACACCGGGGAGCTGTTTTTT. Translating gives CASSLLRRENTGELFF.

The J gene is TRBJ2-7, the V gene TRBV19; 10 bases are a match to TRBD1. The V segment lost 7 bases and the J segment 0 bases; nucleotides outside the gene matches: 6. This CDR3 has 15 residues. The germline gives CDR1 LNHDA, CDR2 SQIVND (reference sequence). The CDR3, as DNA: TGTGCCAGTAATGCAAGACAGGGGGCCTCCTACGAGCAGTACTTC. Translated: CASNARQGASYEQYF. Complete variable domain (other parts from reference TRBV19 and TRBJ2-7): DGGITQSPKYLFRKEGQNVTLSCEQNLNHDAMYWYRQDPGQGLRLIYYSQIVNDFQKGDIAEGYSVSREKKESFPLTVTSAQKNPTAFYLCASNARQGASYEQYFGPGTRLTVT.

The chain combines TRBV11-2 with TRBJ2-1; no reliable D call. Germline CDR1 SGHAT, CDR2 FQNNGV. The CDR3 is 11 amino acids. Trimming removed 5 bases from V and 8 bases from J, with 7 bases in between. The CDR3 DNA follows: TGTGCCAGCAGCCAGATCTATGAGCAGTTCTTC. Residues: CASSQIYEQFF.

The table lists this clone with a count of one. This chain joins TRBV9 and TRBJ2-1; TRBD2 aligns across 10 bases. This CDR3 region has 16 residues. Germline CDR1 SGDLS, CDR2 YYNGEE. V shed 3 bases, J shed 1 base, and the junction held 4 bases outside the gene matches. As DNA, the CDR3 is TGTGCCAGCAGCGATCTAGCGGGAGTTTCCTACAATGAGCAGTTCTTC. This encodes CASSDLAGVSYNEQFF. The entire variable domain, with the rest obtained from reference TRBV9 and TRBJ2-1, is as follows: DSGVTQTPKHLITATGQRVTLRCSPRSGDLSVYWYQQSLDQGLQFLIQYYNGEERAKGNILERFSAQQFPDLHSELNLSSLELGDSALYFCASSDLAGVSYNEQFFGPGTRLTVL.

The J gene is TRBJ1-3, the V gene TRBV19, with D possibly matching TRBD1 (5 bases). CDR1 is LNHDA, CDR2 SQIVND, per germline (reference sequence). This CDR3 is built from 15 residues. V shed 7 bases and J shed 1 base, with 14 bases lying between them. For the CDR3, the DNA is TGTGCCAGTACTTGGCAGGGAGGATCTGGAAACACCATATATTTT. Protein product: CASTWQGGSGNTIYF.

This chain uses TRBV5-6 with TRBJ2-7; the D gene is possibly TRBD2 (6 bases). This CDR3 has 13 residues. The germline CDR1 and CDR2 sequences are SGHDT and YYEEEE. Trimming removed 6 bases from V and 3 bases from J, with 13 bases in between. The CDR3: CASTPLGGYEQYF. The CDR3 DNA sequence: TGTGCCAGCACCCCCTTGGGGGGCTACGAGCAGTACTTC.

The chain has TRBV4-1 and TRBJ2-5, with 7 bases fitting TRBD1. The CDR3 is 15 amino acids. Germline assignment: CDR1 MGHRA and CDR2 YSYEKL. Losses at the gene ends were 0 bases for V and 3 bases for J; bases not matched to a gene: 4. Here the CDR3 reads CASSQEGRGKETQYF. CDR3 DNA sequence: TGCGCCAGCAGCCAAGAGGGCAGGGGGAAAGAGACCCAGTACTTC.

Here the CDR3 reads CASSHRIAGGPLTGELFF. The CDR3 nucleotides read TGCGCCAGCAGCCATAGGATAGCGGGAGGGCCGCTAACCGGGGAGCTGTTTTTT. V is TRBV4-3 and J is TRBJ2-2; 11 nucleotides agree with TRBD2. Germline V gives CDR1 LGHNA, CDR2 YSLEER. V trimming: 3 bases; J trimming: 5 bases; junction bases outside the gene matches: 11. This CDR3 is built from 18 residues.

The CDR3 DNA sequence: TGTGCCAGCAGCGTAGGTGGGGGGGGGAAGGGCGAGCAGTACTTC. It is translated as CASSVGGGGKGEQYF. J is TRBJ2-7 and V is TRBV9; 7 nucleotides align to TRBD2. The germline gives CDR1 SGDLS, CDR2 YYNGEE. V trimming: 0 bases; J trimming: 6 bases; junction bases outside the gene matches: 9. The CDR3 is 15 amino acids.